One and the same sample provided the 25 T cell receptor beta chains below, sequenced in a study of blood T cells in healthy people across ages. Primed by a sample-barcoded 5' primer and a J-beta primer mix, a second PCR proceeded for about 7 to 11 cycles. Via MiXCR, TCRdb re-called the 5' RACE reads, giving one row per CDR3 protein. The sample lists 650,000 to 700,000 distinct CDR3 sequences, roughly 32% occurring once. Material: blood. These receptors originate from a woman of 80 years or more in good health.

A word on this clonotype: This may stem from a read error, because a much larger clone lies one nucleotide away. The chain is built from TRBV4-1 and TRBJ2-3; 8 positions match TRBD2. From germline, CDR1 is MGHRA and CDR2 YSYEKL. V lost 4 bases and J lost 7; bases outside the gene matches: 7. The CDR3 has 14 residues. Here the CDR3 DNA reads TGCGCCAGCAGCCCCGGGGGGGGGTGGAATACGCAGTATTTT. Amino acid sequence: CASSPGGGWNTQYF.

This clonotype showed up many times. Here the CDR3 reads CASNLGQGRGYTF. As DNA, the CDR3 is TGTGCCAGCAATCTCGGACAGGGACGTGGCTACACCTTC. The rearrangement uses TRBV12-3 or TRBV12-4 and TRBJ1-2; TRBD1 aligns across 8 bases. CDR3 length equals 13 residues. Trimming cost V 7 bases and J 7 bases; bases outside gene matches: 8.

This clonotype was observed at least ten times. This rearrangement joins TRBV5-5 to TRBJ2-3, with D unresolved. The germline V gene has CDR1 SGHKS and CDR2 YYEKEE (reference sequence). V shed 2 bases and J shed 1 base, with 11 bases lying between them. The CDR3 is 15 amino acids. CDR3 sequence: CASSLSPQGTDTQYF. CDR3 coding DNA: TGTGCCAGCAGCTTATCCCCCCAGGGCACAGATACGCAGTATTTT.

Turning to this clonotype: A read error may account for a junction end that differs from germline. The J gene is TRBJ1-1, the V gene TRBV6-6; D might be TRBD1 (5 bases). The germline CDR1 and CDR2 sequences are MNHNY and SVGAGI (reference sequence). The CDR3 has 14 residues. The CDR3 DNA follows: TGTGCCAGCGGTTATGAGGGACTGAACACTGAAGCTTTCTTT. Encoded protein: CASGYEGLNTEAFF.

The V and J genes are TRBV7-2 and TRBJ2-1, with TRBD2 matching 10 bases. CDR1 is SGHTA, CDR2 FQGNSA, per germline. V lost 6 bases to trimming and J lost 7 bases; unmatched junction nucleotides: 9. This CDR3 contains 15 residues. CDR3 region: CASSSISGGLNEQFF. The CDR3 DNA is TGTGCCAGCAGTTCAATTAGCGGGGGGCTGAATGAGCAGTTCTTC.

This clonotype was counted at least ten times. This chain links TRBV9 with TRBJ1-1; 9 nucleotides line up with TRBD1. Germline values: CDR1 SGDLS, CDR2 YYNGEE. CDR3 length: 18 residues. V lost 4 bases, J lost 3 bases, and 16 bases stayed unmatched. CDR3 sequence: CASSPGTGGGKGDTEAFF. The CDR3, as DNA: TGTGCCAGCAGCCCGGGCACAGGGGGCGGTAAGGGTGACACTGAAGCTTTCTTT.

The sample holds many counts of this clonotype. A much larger clone is a single base away; this may be a read error. V gene TRBV6-1 combines with J gene TRBJ2-5; 7 bases are shared with TRBD1. Germline V lookup: CDR1 MNHNS, CDR2 SASEGT. CDR3 length: 13 residues. V lost 6 bases to trimming and J lost 4 bases; unmatched junction nucleotides: 5. CDR3 loop: CASRGTARETQYF. The CDR3 nucleotides are TGTGCCAGCAGGGGGACAGCTAGAGAGACCCAGTACTTC.

At least ten counts were recorded for this clonotype. The V gene is TRBV29-1, the J gene TRBJ2-2, with TRBD2 as a possible D gene (5 bases). This CDR3 contains 11 residues. Trimming removed 4 bases at V and 6 bases at J, with 6 bases between. Germline CDR1 SQVTM, CDR2 ANQGSEA. CDR3 sequence: CSVVGAGELFF. The CDR3 nucleotides read TGCAGCGTTGTCGGGGCCGGGGAGCTGTTTTTT.

This clonotype was detected ten times or more. V and J are TRBV6-5 and TRBJ2-5; 7 nucleotides line up with TRBD2. Germline lookup yields CDR1 MNHEY and CDR2 SVGAGI. J lost 5 bases, V lost 2 bases, and 5 bases had no gene match. This CDR3 comprises 14 residues. CDR3 amino acids: CASSYERGQETQYF. CDR3 nucleotides: TGTGCCAGCAGTTACGAGCGGGGTCAGGAGACCCAGTACTTC.

This clonotype was recorded many times. CDR3 sequence (DNA): TGTGCCAGCAGGATCTGGGGAGGTACCGGGGAGCTGTTTTTT. Translation gives CASRIWGGTGELFF. The chain combines TRBV6-1 with TRBJ2-2; TRBD2 is a possible D gene (6 bases). CDR1 and CDR2 (germline): MNHNS, SASEGT. V was clipped by 6 bases and J by 5 bases, with 13 bases between them. The CDR3 is 14 residues long.

This clonotype was detected many times. The V call is TRBV7-2, the J call TRBJ1-2; D perhaps matches TRBD1 (6 bases). The V gene's germline CDR1 is SGHTA and CDR2 FQGNSA. This CDR3 contains 15 residues. The germline V and J ends were trimmed by 1 base and 8 bases, with 17 bases remaining between them. CDR3 nucleotides: TGTGCCAGCAGCTTAGATAGTCTCGGGGGGCGGGGCTACACCTTC. This codes for CASSLDSLGGRGYTF.

This clonotype was recorded a few times. The rearrangement uses TRBV28 and TRBJ1-2; D gene uncertain. Germline CDR1 reads MDHEN; CDR2 reads SYDVKM. V shed 5 bases and J shed 1 base, with 11 bases lying between them. The length of the CDR3 is 14 residues. CDR3 coding DNA: TGTGCCAGCAGTCATACCAGGATTAACTATGGCTACACCTTC. This sequence encodes CASSHTRINYGYTF.

The J gene is TRBJ1-5, the V gene TRBV28; 12 nucleotides match TRBD1. Germline values: CDR1 MDHEN, CDR2 SYDVKM. This CDR3 contains 16 residues. Trimming took 9 bases from V and 5 from J; bases not matched to a gene: 11. CDR3 nucleotide sequence: TGTGCCAGTTACCCCGGGACAGGGGGCTCTCATCAGCCCCAGCATTTT. Encoded protein: CASYPGTGGSHQPQHF.

This clonotype was recorded many times. The chain has TRBV20-1 and TRBJ2-7; possibly TRBD2 for D (7 bases). The CDR3 runs 13 residues. Germline V gene data show CDR1 as DFQATT and CDR2 as SNEGSKA (reference sequence). V gave up 2 bases and J gave up 8 bases, with 16 bases separating them. The CDR3 DNA is TGCAGTGCTAGATCGGGGGGCGCAGTAAAGCAGTACTTC. This gives the protein CSARSGGAVKQYF.

In its sample, this clonotype was seen many times. V and J are TRBV7-3 and TRBJ1-1; D is perhaps TRBD1 (5 bases). V was cut by 4 bases and J by 7 bases, with 22 bases left in between. This CDR3 contains 16 residues. Looked up from germline, CDR1 is SGHTA and CDR2 is FQGTGA. The CDR3 protein is CASSSSAIHRGGEAFF. The CDR3 DNA sequence: TGTGCCAGCAGCTCATCCGCGATTCACCGGGGGGGTGAAGCTTTCTTT.

This clonotype was recorded at least ten times. The rearrangement joins TRBV10-3 to TRBJ1-1; D gene unclear. The CDR3 is 14 amino acids. Germline values: CDR1 ENHRY, CDR2 SYGVKD. Trimming removed 9 bases at V and 0 bases at J, with 14 bases between. The DNA for the CDR3 is TGTGCCATAATCCCAGGACCTTTGAACACTGAAGCTTTCTTT. This sequence encodes CAIIPGPLNTEAFF.

This chain joins TRBV3-1 and TRBJ1-2, with 7 bases fitting TRBD1. V lost 4 bases, J lost 8 bases, and 13 bases stayed unmatched. Germline V gives CDR1 LGHDT, CDR2 YNNKEL (reference sequence). The CDR3 totals 15 residues. The CDR3 DNA sequence: TGTGCCAGCAGCCTCCGCCCCGACAGGGTGGGAGGCTACACCTTC. It yields the protein CASSLRPDRVGGYTF.

Many counts were recorded for this clonotype. One end of the junction is discordant with germline, which a read error may explain. The chain couples TRBV20-1 to TRBJ1-5; D call uncertain. The CDR3 consists of 14 residues. CDR1 is DFQATT and CDR2 is SNEGSKA in the germline V gene (reference sequence). The CDR3 nucleotides are TGCAGTGCAAGAGAGGGAATCTACAATCAGCCCCAGCATTTT. It encodes CSAREGIYNQPQHF.

Ten or more counts support this clonotype. This rearrangement joins TRBV20-1 to TRBJ2-5; no clear D. This CDR3 is 14 amino acids long. Trimming took off 1 base at V and 1 base at J, with 10 bases between the two ends. The germline V gene encodes CDR1 DFQATT and CDR2 SNEGSKA (reference sequence). The CDR3 bases are TGCAGTGCTAGAGTCCGCGGAAGCCAAGAGACCCAGTACTTC. This translates into CSARVRGSQETQYF.

This clonotype was seen ten or more times. This chain links TRBV6-2 or TRBV6-3 with TRBJ2-5; 7 nucleotides align to TRBD1. Germline-derived CDR1 and CDR2 are MNHEY and SVGEGT. The CDR3 totals 14 residues. V trimming: 2 bases; J trimming: 5 bases; junction bases outside the gene matches: 5. DNA for the CDR3: TGTGCCAGCAGTTACGAGGGGGCTATCGAGACCCAGTACTTC. Translated: CASSYEGAIETQYF.

In the case of this clonotype: The CDR3 end shows no conserved phenylalanine or tryptophan, and so a read error is likely. The chain carries TRBV3-1 and TRBJ2-5, with 15 bases fitting TRBD2. There are 17 residues in the CDR3. Germline CDR1 and CDR2: LGHDT and YNNKEL (reference sequence). The trim removed 3 bases at V and 4 bases at J, leaving 6 bases unmatched. The CDR3 coding sequence is TGTGCCAGCAGCCAGGGAGGGACTAGCGGGGGGCGAGAGACCCAGTACGTC. It encodes CASSQGGTSGGRETQYV.

This chain links TRBV5-4 with TRBJ2-3; D is unclear. The length of the CDR3 is 15 residues. The germline V and J ends were trimmed by 0 bases and 5 bases, with 13 bases remaining between them. Germline CDR1 and CDR2: SGHNT and YYREEE (reference sequence). The CDR3 spells CASSLDALRRDTQYF. The CDR3 DNA reads as TGTGCCAGCAGCTTGGACGCTTTGCGTAGAGATACGCAGTATTTT.

The chain uses TRBV3-1 and TRBJ2-1, with a possible D match to TRBD2 (6 bases). This CDR3 has 18 residues. In germline, CDR1 is LGHDT, CDR2 YNNKEL (reference sequence). With 4 bases removed from V and 4 bases from J, the gap between germline ends came to 23 bases. The CDR3 sequence: CASSLQGVGGTEYNEQFF. In DNA form, the CDR3 reads TGTGCCAGCAGCCTTCAAGGAGTGGGCGGGACCGAGTACAATGAGCAGTTCTTC.

The table lists this clonotype with a few counts. The V call is TRBV15, the J call TRBJ1-1; D unresolved. Trimming removed 3 bases from V and 1 base from J, with 12 bases in between. The CDR3 is 15 amino acids. CDR1 is LNHNV, CDR2 YYDKDF, per germline (reference sequence). The CDR3 spells CATSSHRVANTEAFF. CDR3 nucleotides: TGTGCCACCAGCAGTCACCGGGTTGCGAACACTGAAGCTTTCTTT.

This chain connects TRBV7-8 to TRBJ1-5, with 7 bases fitting TRBD1. Trimming at V came to 4 bases and at J to 0 bases, leaving 6 bases not matched to a gene. Per the germline V gene, CDR1 is SGHVS and CDR2 is FQNEAQ. The CDR3 runs to 16 residues. This chain's CDR3 is CASSSQGTASNQPQHF. CDR3 nucleotide sequence: TGTGCCAGCAGCTCACAAGGGACAGCTAGCAATCAGCCCCAGCATTTT.